At least ten counts were recorded for the clone carrying this T cell receptor (beta chain). The antigen is not known. From roughly 0.4 ug of RNA, a library with molecular barcoded alpha/delta and beta/gamma adaptors was made. One entry per CDR3 protein results from TCRdb running MiXCR on the reads. The table lists around 140,000 distinct CDR3 sequences, about 13% of them singletons, with 7.5% to 10% in the top ten. This specimen comes from a study of read filtering for tumor transcriptome and immune sequencing. Study-wide points: Roughly 82% of IR-seq clonotypes had a single read, yet these held approximately 4% of reads. Dropping single-read clonotypes raised IR-seq and RNA-seq shared-clonotype correlation.

Germline lookup yields CDR1 DFQATT and CDR2 SNEGSKA (reference sequence). The CDR3 spans 16 residues. The V end lost 4 bases, the J end lost 2 bases, and 20 bases lay between the germline ends. Bone marrow was sampled from every patient at the time of active disease. The sequencing sample was made of a population of CD138-negative cells sorted from bone marrow. The receptor was isolated from a donor aged 40 or over with multiple myeloma. The chain uses TRBV20-1 and TRBJ2-5, with TRBD2 as a possible D gene (5 bases). The CDR3 DNA follows: TGCAGTGCTATAGTTCCCTTCGACGAGCGGCAAGAGACCCAGTACTTC. Translation gives CSAIVPFDERQETQYF.